The next 17 T cell receptor beta chains were all read from a single sample in a study of blood T cell repertoires in COVID-19. Produced via immunoSEQ multiplex PCR; TCRdb's table is partial and in-frame only. The sample lists 190,000 or so clones, around 80% seen once, with 2.5% to 3.5% in the top ten. The specimen sequenced was peripheral blood. These receptor sequences come from a woman older than 75 with active or convalescent COVID-19.

This clone showed up just once. The rearrangement joins TRBV2 to TRBJ2-7; the D is unclear. The V end was cut by 2 bases, the J end by 3 bases, with 8 bases between. CDR3 length: 13 residues. Germline CDR1 reads SNHLY; CDR2 reads FYNNEI. As DNA, the CDR3 is TGTGCCAGCAGTGAATCCGACAACTACGAGCAGTACTTC. Amino acid sequence: CASSESDNYEQYF.

This clone was seen a handful of times. The rearrangement links TRBV18 to TRBJ1-1; no firm D call. Trimming cost V 3 bases and J 11 bases, with 16 bases left between them. The CDR3 covers 13 residues. In germline, CDR1 is KGHSH, CDR2 LQKENI. The CDR3, as DNA: TGTGCCAGCTCACCCGATGGTCGGGTGATGGCTTTCTTT. Translating it yields CASSPDGRVMAFF.

In this sample, this clone turned up a few times. The chain is built from TRBV29-1 and TRBJ1-5; 7 nucleotides match TRBD1. CDR3 length: 12 residues. V shed 5 bases and J 6 bases; nucleotides not matched to a gene: 4. In germline, CDR1 is SQVTM, CDR2 ANQGSEA. Here the CDR3 reads CSVRGPGQPQHF. The CDR3 nucleotides read TGCAGCGTTAGGGGGCCTGGTCAGCCCCAGCATTTT.

The genes are TRBV5-4 and TRBJ2-5, with 15 nucleotides matching TRBD2. The CDR3 sequence is 16 residues long. Germline V gives CDR1 SGHNT, CDR2 YYREEE (reference sequence). The trim removed 4 bases at V and 4 bases at J, leaving 5 bases unmatched. The DNA for the CDR3 is TGTGCCAGCAGCGTTCGGACTAGCGGGGGGGTAGAGACCCAGTACTTC. Its translation: CASSVRTSGGVETQYF.

The rearrangement joins TRBV7-9 to TRBJ1-3, with 7 bases matching TRBD1. Germline V gives CDR1 SEHNR, CDR2 FQNEAQ (reference sequence). The junction had 0 bases not matched to a gene; V was cut back by 3 bases and J by 4 bases. The CDR3 sequence is 13 residues long. The CDR3 DNA follows: TGTGCCAGCAGCTTGGGACAGGGAAACACCATATATTTT. It codes for CASSLGQGNTIYF.

The chain joins TRBV20-1 to TRBJ1-3, with D unresolved. The CDR3 spans 15 residues. Germline CDR1 and CDR2: DFQATT and SNEGSKA (reference sequence). Trimming cost V 3 bases and J 0 bases, with 12 bases left between them. In nucleotides, the CDR3 is TGCAGTGCTAGTTGGGCTGGGAGCTCTGGAAACACCATATATTTT. It yields the protein CSASWAGSSGNTIYF.

The chain carries TRBV9 and TRBJ2-1, with 10 nucleotides matching TRBD1. V lost 5 bases, J lost 9 bases, and 8 bases stayed unmatched. Looked up from germline, CDR1 is SGDLS and CDR2 is YYNGEE. The CDR3 has 14 residues. The CDR3 DNA is TGTGCCAGCAGAACCGGGACAGGGGACGGTGAGCAGTTCTTC. Its protein product is CASRTGTGDGEQFF.

CDR3 in DNA: TGTGCCACCAGCAGAACAGGGAACCAAGAGACCCAGTACTTC. Its protein is CATSRTGNQETQYF. V gene TRBV15 combines with J gene TRBJ2-5; perhaps TRBD1 as D (6 bases). The CDR3 is 14 amino acids. V was trimmed by 2 bases and J by 0 bases, leaving 7 bases between them. From germline, CDR1 is LNHNV and CDR2 YYDKDF (reference sequence). The entire variable domain, with the rest obtained from reference TRBV15 and TRBJ2-5, is as follows: DAMVIQNPRYQVTQFGKPVTLSCSQTLNHNVMYWYQQKSSQAPKLLFHYYDKDFNNEADTPDNFQSRRPNTSFCFLDIRSPGLGDTAMYLCATSRTGNQETQYFGPGTRLLVL.

The CDR3 sequence: CASSFRQGASNTEAFF. CDR3 bases: TGTGCCAGCAGCTTTCGACAGGGGGCCTCGAACACTGAAGCTTTCTTT. The chain couples TRBV7-8 to TRBJ1-1, with TRBD1 matching over 10 bases. CDR3 length: 16 residues. CDR1 SGHVS and CDR2 FQNEAQ come from the germline V gene. With 3 bases clipped from V and 1 base from J, the junction kept 5 bases outside the gene matches.

This clone has just one count. V usage is TRBV7-3 and J usage is TRBJ1-4; D is possibly TRBD1 (5 bases). Germline assignment: CDR1 SGHTA and CDR2 FQGTGA. Trimming removed 5 bases from V and 11 bases from J, with 21 bases in between. The CDR3 extends over 15 amino acids. CDR3 nucleotide sequence: TGTGCCAGCAGCCCAGCGGGGGAGACAGTTACGAAACTGTTTTTT. As protein: CASSPAGETVTKLFF.

The rearrangement joins TRBV4-3 to TRBJ1-6; 8 nucleotides align to TRBD1. Germline loops: CDR1 LGHNA, CDR2 YSLEER. V dropped 1 base and J dropped 8; count of bases not matched to a gene: 10. The CDR3 runs to 17 residues. This CDR3 is CASSQVRRGRFYSPLHF. In nucleotides, the CDR3 is TGCGCCAGCAGCCAAGTCCGCAGGGGGCGCTTTTATTCACCCCTCCACTTT.

V gene TRBV28 combines with J gene TRBJ2-5; 7 bases agree with TRBD2. The junction had 7 bases not matched to a gene; V was cut back by 6 bases and J by 0 bases. The germline V gene has CDR1 MDHEN and CDR2 SYDVKM. The CDR3 contains 15 residues. The chain's CDR3 is CASRLLGGNQETQYF. The CDR3 DNA is TGTGCCAGCAGGCTCCTCGGGGGGAACCAAGAGACCCAGTACTTC.

V usage is TRBV12-3 or TRBV12-4 and J usage is TRBJ2-1; tentative D call: TRBD1 (6 bases). V was shortened by 5 bases and J by 7 bases, with 12 bases between the two germline ends. CDR3 length: 13 amino acids. CDR3 in amino acids: CASSPRGANEQFF. The CDR3 DNA reads TGTGCCAGCAGTCCCAGGGGCGCAAATGAGCAGTTCTTC.

The genes are TRBV28 and TRBJ2-1; 9 bases are shared with TRBD2. The length of the CDR3 is 17 residues. CDR1 is MDHEN, CDR2 SYDVKM, per germline. V was pared by 4 bases and J by 8 bases, with 15 bases of the junction left unmatched. The CDR3 nucleotides are TGTGCCAGCAGTTCACAAAGACTAGCGGAACACTTGGATGAGCAGTTCTTC. Translation: CASSSQRLAEHLDEQFF.

This rearrangement joins TRBV5-1 to TRBJ1-2; TRBD1 is a possible D gene (6 bases). The germline V and J ends were trimmed by 0 bases and 7 bases, with 13 bases remaining between them. Germline V gene data show CDR1 as SGHRS and CDR2 as YFSETQ. CDR3 length: 14 amino acids. CDR3 DNA: TGCGCCAGCAGCTTGGAATCAGGGGTCGGTGGCTACACCTTC. This sequence encodes CASSLESGVGGYTF.

V and J are TRBV18 and TRBJ1-1; D is ambiguous. CDR1 KGHSH and CDR2 LQKENI come from the germline V gene. The V end was cut by 2 bases, the J end by 7 bases, with 8 bases between. The CDR3 has 12 amino acids. CDR3 nucleotide sequence: TGTGCCAGCTCACCAACGGGAAGTGAAGCTTTCTTT. Translating gives CASSPTGSEAFF. The full variable domain, its missing parts supplied by reference TRBV18 and TRBJ1-1, is NAGVMQNPRHLVRRRGQEARLRCSPMKGHSHVYWYRQLPEEGLKFMVYLQKENIIDESGMPKERFSAEFPKEGPSILRIQQVVRGDSAAYFCASSPTGSEAFFGQGTRLTVV.

The chain is built from TRBV6-5 and TRBJ1-2; 8 nucleotides align to TRBD1. Germline V gives CDR1 MNHEY, CDR2 SVGAGI. The CDR3 is made up of 13 amino acids. With V trimmed by 10 bases and J by 4 bases, 8 bases remained unmatched. CDR3 coding DNA: TGTGCCATTGTCAGGGGGCTCGCCTATGGCTACACCTTC. Protein: CAIVRGLAYGYTF.